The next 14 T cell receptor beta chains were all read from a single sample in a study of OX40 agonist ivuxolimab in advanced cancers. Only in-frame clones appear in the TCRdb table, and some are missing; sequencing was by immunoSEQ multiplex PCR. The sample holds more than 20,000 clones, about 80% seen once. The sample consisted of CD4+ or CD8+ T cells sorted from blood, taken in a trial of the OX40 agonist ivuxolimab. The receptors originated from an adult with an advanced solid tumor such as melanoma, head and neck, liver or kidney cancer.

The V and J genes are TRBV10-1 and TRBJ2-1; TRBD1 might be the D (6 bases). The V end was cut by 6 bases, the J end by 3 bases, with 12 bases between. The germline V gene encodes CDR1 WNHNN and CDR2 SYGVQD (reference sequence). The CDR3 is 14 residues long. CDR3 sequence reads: CASSRGQLYNEQFF. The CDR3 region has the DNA TGCGCCAGCAGCCGGGGACAACTCTACAATGAGCAGTTCTTC.

CDR3 sequence reads: CASSPQGGRPYNEQFF. The CDR3 DNA is TGTGCCAGCAGCCCCCAAGGGGGGAGGCCCTACAATGAGCAGTTCTTC. The chain employs TRBV14 and TRBJ2-1, with D perhaps being TRBD1 or TRBD2 (6 bases each). The V end was cut by 4 bases, the J end by 2 bases, with 15 bases between. The germline CDR1 and CDR2 sequences are SGHDN and FVKESK. The CDR3 totals 16 residues.

As DNA, the CDR3 is TGTGCCAGTAGTTCCACCGATCCCGGGACAGAACTCTTCAATTCACCCCTCCACTTT. Translating it yields CASSSTDPGTELFNSPLHF. The genes are TRBV19 and TRBJ1-6, with 7 bases lining up with TRBD1. Germline V gives CDR1 LNHDA, CDR2 SQIVND (reference sequence). V dropped 5 bases and J dropped 7; count of bases not matched to a gene: 20. The CDR3 is made up of 19 amino acids. Using reference TRBV19 and TRBJ1-6 for the parts outside the CDR3, the full variable domain is DGGITQSPKYLFRKEGQNVTLSCEQNLNHDAMYWYRQDPGQGLRLIYYSQIVNDFQKGDIAEGYSVSREKKESFPLTVTSAQKNPTAFYLCASSSTDPGTELFNSPLHFGNGTRLTVT.

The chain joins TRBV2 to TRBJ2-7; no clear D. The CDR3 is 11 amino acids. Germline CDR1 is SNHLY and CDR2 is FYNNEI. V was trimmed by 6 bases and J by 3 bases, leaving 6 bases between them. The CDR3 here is CASRDGYEQYF. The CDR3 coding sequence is TGTGCCAGCAGGGACGGCTACGAGCAGTACTTC.

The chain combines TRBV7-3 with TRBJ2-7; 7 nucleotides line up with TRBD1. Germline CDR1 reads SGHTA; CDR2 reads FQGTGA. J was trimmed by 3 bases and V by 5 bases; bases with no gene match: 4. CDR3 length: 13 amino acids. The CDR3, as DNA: TGTGCCAGCAGCCATGGACAGGACTACGAGCAGTACTTC. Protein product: CASSHGQDYEQYF.

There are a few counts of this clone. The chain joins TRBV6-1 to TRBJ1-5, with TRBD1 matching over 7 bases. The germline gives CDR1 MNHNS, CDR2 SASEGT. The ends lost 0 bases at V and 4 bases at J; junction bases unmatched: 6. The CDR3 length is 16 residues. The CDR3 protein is CASSEATGIGNQPQHF. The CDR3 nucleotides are TGTGCCAGCAGTGAAGCGACAGGGATAGGAAATCAGCCCCAGCATTTT.

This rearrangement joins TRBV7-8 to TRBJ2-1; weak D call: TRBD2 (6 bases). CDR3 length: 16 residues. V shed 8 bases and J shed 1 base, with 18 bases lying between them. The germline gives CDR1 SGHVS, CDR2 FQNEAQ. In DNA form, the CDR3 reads TGTGCCAGCTTCGGATTTAGCGGACTATCCTACAATGAGCAGTTCTTC. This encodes CASFGFSGLSYNEQFF.

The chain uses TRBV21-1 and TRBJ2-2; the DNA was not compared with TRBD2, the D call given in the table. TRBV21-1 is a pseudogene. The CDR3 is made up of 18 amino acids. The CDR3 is CASSKGRGASGRGGELFF. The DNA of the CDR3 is TGTGCCAGCAGCAAAGGACGTGGGGCTAGCGGGAGGGGCGGGGAGCTGTTTTTT.

In DNA, the CDR3 is TGTGCCAGCAGTCCAGGACAGGGATCCTACGAGCAGTACTTC. Protein: CASSPGQGSYEQYF. The V call is TRBV28, the J call TRBJ2-5, with 8 bases lining up with TRBD1. The better agreement between TRBJ2-7 and the DNA end casts doubt on the J call. Germline CDR1 is MDHEN and CDR2 is SYDVKM. The CDR3 totals 14 residues.

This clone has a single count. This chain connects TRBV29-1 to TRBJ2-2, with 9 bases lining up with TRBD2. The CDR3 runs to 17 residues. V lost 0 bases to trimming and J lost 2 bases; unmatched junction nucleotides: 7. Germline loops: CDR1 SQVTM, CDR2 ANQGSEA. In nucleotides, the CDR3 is TGCAGCGTTGAAGATCGGGGCGGGAGGGCCAACACCGGGGAGCTGTTTTTT. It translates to CSVEDRGGRANTGELFF.

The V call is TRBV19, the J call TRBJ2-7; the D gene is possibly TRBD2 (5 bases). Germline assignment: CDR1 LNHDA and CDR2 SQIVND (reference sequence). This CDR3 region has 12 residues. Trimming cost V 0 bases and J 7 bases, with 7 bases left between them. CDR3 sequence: CASSIDRREQYF. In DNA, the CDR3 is TGTGCCAGTAGTATAGATCGGAGGGAGCAGTACTTC.

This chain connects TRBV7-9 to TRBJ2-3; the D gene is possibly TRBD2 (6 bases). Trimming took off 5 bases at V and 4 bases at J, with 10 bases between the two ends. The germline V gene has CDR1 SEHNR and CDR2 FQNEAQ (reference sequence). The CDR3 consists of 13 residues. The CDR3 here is CASSLEGADTQYF. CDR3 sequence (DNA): TGTGCCAGCAGCCTGGAGGGTGCAGATACGCAGTATTTT.

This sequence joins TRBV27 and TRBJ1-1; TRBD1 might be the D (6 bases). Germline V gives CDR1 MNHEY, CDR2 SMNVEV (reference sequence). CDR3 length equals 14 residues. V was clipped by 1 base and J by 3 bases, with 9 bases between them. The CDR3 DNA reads TGTGCCAGCAGTTTATGGGGGGGCTACACTGAAGCTTTCTTT. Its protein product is CASSLWGGYTEAFF.

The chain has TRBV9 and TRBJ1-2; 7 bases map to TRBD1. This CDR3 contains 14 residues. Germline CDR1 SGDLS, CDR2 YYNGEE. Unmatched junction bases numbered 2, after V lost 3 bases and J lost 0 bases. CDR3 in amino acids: CASSGDSSNYGYTF. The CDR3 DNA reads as TGTGCCAGCAGCGGGGACAGCTCTAACTATGGCTACACCTTC.